The 16 T cell receptor beta chains below all came from one sample that was sequenced in a study of response to subunit inactivated influenza vaccine (dated by TCRdb to about 2018). Library preparation employed RT-PCR. TCRdb lists the instrument as Illumina HiSeq 2500. TCRdb reworked the public reads: Q25 trimming with fastp, MiXCR clone assembly, productive beta chains retained. Here each entry gathers all rows of one CDR3 protein and keeps the most common genes and DNA. Recorded for this sample are 450,000 to 600,000 distinct CDR3 sequences; more than 15% of them occurred a single time. The ten largest account for about 3% of the sample. Sequenced here: CD4+ T cells sorted from PBMCs, sampled roughly 24 months after vaccination. Source of these receptors: a man in his fifties or sixties who received an inactivated influenza vaccine. Donor details come from another sample of the same person, matched by shared clones.

This clonotype was recorded a few times. The rearrangement joins TRBV12-3 or TRBV12-4 to TRBJ2-7; 9 nucleotides agree with TRBD1. V dropped 3 bases and J dropped 6; count of bases not matched to a gene: 6. The CDR3 has 14 residues. CDR3 coding DNA: TGTGCCAGCAGTTTCGAACAGGGGGCTGTCGAGCAGTACTTC. It is translated as CASSFEQGAVEQYF.

Details on this clonotype: The junction does not match germline at one end; this may be a read error. This chain uses TRBV20-1 with TRBJ2-7, with 13 nucleotides matching TRBD2. This CDR3 contains 15 residues. In germline, CDR1 is DFQATT, CDR2 SNEGSKA (reference sequence). CDR3 nucleotides: TGCAGTGCAAGAGCGTCGGGGACTAGCGGGACCACGGAGTACTTC. Its protein is CSARASGTSGTTEYF.

There are a few counts of this clonotype. The genes are TRBV12-3 or TRBV12-4 and TRBJ2-1; a possible D gene is TRBD2 (6 bases). V was shortened by 5 bases and J by 9 bases, with 14 bases between the two germline ends. The CDR3 is 13 residues long. CDR3 DNA: TGTGCCAGCAGTCTTTCTATGGGAGGTGAGCAGTTCTTC. This gives the protein CASSLSMGGEQFF.

This clonotype has a handful of counts. This chain links TRBV12-3 or TRBV12-4 with TRBJ2-7; 7 bases are shared with TRBD1. CDR3 length equals 14 residues. The junction had 5 bases not matched to a gene; V was cut back by 3 bases and J by 3 bases. This chain's CDR3 is CASSFLQGSYEQYF. The CDR3 region has the DNA TGTGCCAGCAGTTTTCTACAGGGGAGCTACGAGCAGTACTTC.

This clonotype was seen a few times. One end of the junction fails to match germline, which may point to a read error. The CDR3 loop reads CASSPFLGGEQFF. The DNA for the CDR3 is TGTGCTAGCAGTCCCTTTTTGGGAGGGGAGCAGTTCTTC. The V gene is TRBV7-7, the J gene TRBJ2-1; 7 bases fit TRBD2. The CDR3 has 13 residues. The germline gives CDR1 SSHAT, CDR2 FNYEAQ (reference sequence).

This chain uses TRBV29-1 with TRBJ2-1; maybe TRBD2 (6 bases). The V gene's germline CDR1 is SQVTM and CDR2 ANQGSEA. CDR3 length equals 13 residues. The V end lost 4 bases, the J end lost 6 bases, and 13 bases lay between the germline ends. The CDR3 loop reads CSVVGSGFNEQFF. For the CDR3, the DNA is TGCAGCGTTGTTGGTAGCGGATTCAATGAGCAGTTCTTC.

The CDR3 here is CASSYSGYNQPQHF. The DNA of the CDR3 is TGTGCCAGCAGTTACTCAGGATACAATCAGCCCCAGCATTTT. The chain is built from TRBV6-5 and TRBJ1-5; no firm D call. In germline, CDR1 is MNHEY, CDR2 SVGAGI. V lost 0 bases, J lost 3 bases, and 6 bases lay in between. CDR3 length equals 14 residues.

This clonotype was seen more than once but under ten times. The chain has TRBV20-1 and TRBJ1-2; D is ambiguous. Germline CDR1 reads DFQATT; CDR2 reads SNEGSKA (reference sequence). Deletions cut 6 bases from V and 2 bases from J, with 13 bases between. The CDR3 is made up of 13 amino acids. In nucleotides, the CDR3 is TGCAGTGCGAGGAAGGGCAACAACTATGGCTACACCTTC. Translating it yields CSARKGNNYGYTF.

This clonotype appeared many times. V usage is TRBV5-1 and J usage is TRBJ1-1; D perhaps matches TRBD1 (6 bases). Germline V gene lookup returns CDR1 SGHRS and CDR2 YFSETQ. Between the trimmed V and J ends, which lost 4 bases and 4 bases, there was a span of 17 bases. This CDR3 has 15 residues. The CDR3 DNA sequence: TGCGCCAGCAGCCCCGTTTTAGGGGGTGGCACTGAAGCTTTCTTT. It encodes CASSPVLGGGTEAFF.

The CDR3 DNA reads as TGTGCCACCAGCAGAGAATTGGGCTGGAGTGAGCAGTACTTC. Protein: CATSRELGWSEQYF. This rearrangement joins TRBV15 to TRBJ2-7; D is uncertain. V gave up 0 bases and J gave up 7 bases, with 13 bases separating them. Germline V CDR1 and CDR2: LNHNV, YYDKDF (reference sequence). The CDR3 loop spans 14 amino acids.

In this sample, this clonotype turned up a few times. The chain joins TRBV18 to TRBJ1-3, with D tentatively TRBD1 (6 bases). This CDR3 has 15 residues. V was pared by 2 bases and J by 0 bases, with 8 bases between. CDR1 and CDR2 from the germline V gene are KGHSH and LQKENI. CDR3 nucleotides: TGTGCCAGCTCACCAACAGGGCTCTCTGGAAACACCATATATTTT. Amino acids: CASSPTGLSGNTIYF.

This clonotype was detected many times. This rearrangement joins TRBV20-1 to TRBJ2-7, with 9 nucleotides matching TRBD2. The V and J ends lost 4 bases and 1 base, in that order; junction bases with no gene match: 5. This CDR3 comprises 14 residues. Germline loops: CDR1 DFQATT, CDR2 SNEGSKA (reference sequence). The CDR3 is CSANRLAVSYEQYF. The CDR3 nucleotides are TGCAGTGCTAACCGACTAGCGGTATCCTACGAGCAGTACTTC.

This clonotype occurred many times. This chain joins TRBV5-1 and TRBJ2-1; D not resolved. V gave up 0 bases and J gave up 9 bases, with 7 bases separating them. Germline lookup yields CDR1 SGHRS and CDR2 YFSETQ. The CDR3 totals 12 residues. The CDR3 DNA reads TGCGCCAGCAGCTTGGCCAGGATTGAGCAGTTCTTC. Translation: CASSLARIEQFF.

For the CDR3, the DNA is TGTGCCAGCAGCCGTACAGGATTCACAGATACGCAGTATTTT. Translation gives CASSRTGFTDTQYF. V gene TRBV5-6 combines with J gene TRBJ2-3; D possibly corresponds to TRBD1 (5 bases). This CDR3 is 14 amino acids long. V was shortened by 4 bases and J by 2 bases, with 11 bases between the two germline ends. Germline V gives CDR1 SGHDT, CDR2 YYEEEE. Complete variable domain (other parts from reference TRBV5-6 and TRBJ2-3): DAGVTQSPTHLIKTRGQQVTLRCSPKSGHDTVSWYQQALGQGPQFIFQYYEEEERQRGNFPDRFSGHQFPNYSSELNVNALLLGDSALYLCASSRTGFTDTQYFGPGTRLTVL.

This clonotype has ten or more counts. V usage is TRBV9 and J usage is TRBJ2-1, with D tentatively TRBD2 (6 bases). Germline CDR1 reads SGDLS; CDR2 reads YYNGEE. Trimming cost V 0 bases and J 4 bases, with 8 bases left between them. The CDR3 is 14 amino acids. The CDR3: CASSVGREYNEQFF. As DNA, the CDR3 is TGTGCCAGCAGCGTAGGTCGGGAGTACAATGAGCAGTTCTTC.

This clonotype was picked up a small number of times. This sequence joins TRBV2 and TRBJ2-2; 13 nucleotides line up with TRBD2. The CDR3 loop spans 17 amino acids. The germline gives CDR1 SNHLY, CDR2 FYNNEI. The V gene end was trimmed by 3 bases and the J gene end by 2 bases; junction bases not matched to a gene: 3. The CDR3 DNA follows: TGTGCCAGCAGTGACGGGACTAGCGGGGCCAACACCGGGGAGCTGTTTTTT. Its translation is CASSDGTSGANTGELFF.